This T cell receptor (beta chain) appears in the sequencing data of a study of beta chain features in type 1 diabetes (dated by TCRdb to 2016 to 2018). Turning to the overall study: Mean age, gender distribution, total cell number and subset yield were not different between patients and healthy donors. A total of about 100 million sorted cells were examined across all samples, and RNA yield correlated strongly with the number of cells per subset. In the study, recently diagnosed type 1 diabetes patients and matched healthy donors were compared on the TCRB repertoires of their sorted circulating CD4+ T cell subsets. Regulatory and stem cell-like memory subsets were isolated from only 8 patients and roughly 8 healthy donors, whereas naive and central memory subsets came from all 28 donors. General findings and caveats noted by the study authors: Because cDNA rather than genomic DNA was sequenced, highly expressing activated cells could have been over-represented, although no difference in activation and CD3 levels was found between groups. HLA sub-analyses involved small numbers of individuals, so any influence of HLA type on TCRB rearrangement remained unresolved. Type 1 diabetes patients showed a moderate but significant shortening of TCRB CDR3 length in all four CD4+ subsets. Shorter templates might have been favored by PCR, but patient and control samples were amplified and corrected together, so both groups would have been affected equally by any skew. At VDJ recombination sites, patients with type 1 diabetes made fewer insertions and deleted more nucleotides, a pattern implying thymic rearrangement abnormalities. Naive, central memory and regulatory TCRB repertoires appeared more similar among patients than among healthy donors.

Each donor gave one peripheral blood draw, roughly 110 mL on average, collected into heparinised tubes. A BD FACSAria II was used to sort naive, central memory, regulatory and stem cell-like memory CD4+ T cells with a panel that included CD45RO, CCR7, CD25, CD127, CD95 and CD27. All sorted populations exceeded 98% purity. PBMCs were separated immediately by Lymphoprep density gradient centrifugation and were stained directly, without being cultured. So that batch effects would be minimized, each experiment stained and sorted samples in pairs, pairing one healthy donor with one patient. The sample holds a few counts of this clone. Its antigen remains undetermined. No base-level quality is on record; no much larger clone is a single base apart. The cysteine opens and the phenylalanine closes a CDR3 of 16 amino acids. Only the CDR3 DNA stays, 48 bases, in frame from base 1. CDR1 LNHDA and CDR2 SQIVND are derived from the germline V gene (reference sequence). The V end gives up 6 bases and the J end 0 bases, leaving 7 bases in the junction not matched to a gene.

All of the isolated RNA was reverse transcribed with the High Capacity cDNA Reverse Transcription Kit, so expressed TCRB transcripts were sequenced. Deep immunoSEQ sequencing was performed on naive, central memory and regulatory T cell samples, with an average of roughly 4 million total reads per sample. After sorted cells were lysed in RLT buffer, RNA was extracted with DNase-treated RNeasy Micro or Mini kits, with the choice depending on cell number. To prevent cross-contamination, every cell subset was processed on its own, while patient and healthy donor samples were processed together. The immunoSEQ multiplex PCR was used to amplify TCRB sequences from cDNA, yielding 87-bp fragments that span the CDR3 region. The amplicons were sequenced using the Illumina HiSeq platform. In the original analysis: Synthetic template baselines were used to correct PCR bias computationally, reads within Hamming distance 2 were collapsed together, and singletons that could not be merged were discarded. Reads were aligned against IMGT so that V, D and J genes, CDR3 length and insertions or deletions at six rearrangement sites could be assigned. Within each subset, clonotype counts were normalized to sorted cell number, after which true diversity and Gini coefficients were computed with the tcR R package. The overlap coefficient, calculated on TCRB nucleotide sequences, was used to quantify repertoire sharing. The table comes from immuneACCESS by way of TCRdb, which keeps in-frame sequences with V and J called. Part of the clones is missing from these tables; in studies checked, under half for an unresolved V gene and the rest for unknown reasons. The V and J calls and clone size come from that table; D and trimming were worked out from the DNA. Present in this sample are more than 100,000 clones, around 10% of which were seen just once. Approximately 0.7% of the sample goes to the ten largest clones.

The source is a man younger than 45 with type 1 diabetes. The receptor chain draws on TRBV19 and TRBJ2-1, with TRBD2 identical over 8 junction bases. The sequenced sample consisted of central memory CD4+ T cells from blood. The bases are TGTGCCAGTAGCGGGACTAGGGCCCTCTCCTACAATGAGCAGTTCTTC. This translates into CASSGTRALSYNEQFF. The full variable domain, with segments outside the CDR3 supplied by the reference TRBV19 and TRBJ2-1 proteins, appears as DGGITQSPKYLFRKEGQNVTLSCEQNLNHDAMYWYRQDPGQGLRLIYYSQIVNDFQKGDIAEGYSVSREKKESFPLTVTSAQKNPTAFYLCASSGTRALSYNEQFFGPGTRLTVL.